This passage covers 9 T cell receptor beta chains from one sample sequenced in a study of blood T cell repertoires in COVID-19. Libraries were prepared by immunoSEQ multiplex PCR; TCRdb keeps only in-frame clonotypes and omits some of them. The sample holds about 82,000 clones, 80% seen once. The source material was peripheral blood. Source of these receptors: a woman aged 40 to 50 with active or convalescent COVID-19.

The chain is built from TRBV6-5 and TRBJ1-4; D gene unclear. The CDR3 has 13 residues. Trimming removed 6 bases from V and 0 bases from J, with 5 bases in between. Germline V gene lookup returns CDR1 MNHEY and CDR2 SVGAGI. CDR3 DNA: TGTGCCAGCAGACGGTCAACTAATGAAAAACTGTTTTTT. It is translated as CASRRSTNEKLFF.

The chain couples TRBV11-2 to TRBJ1-4; D possibly corresponds to TRBD1 (5 bases). Trimming removed 1 base from V and 6 bases from J, with 12 bases in between. The CDR3 covers 15 residues. The germline V gene encodes CDR1 SGHAT and CDR2 FQNNGV. CDR3: CASSLGGITDEKLFF. For the CDR3, the DNA is TGTGCCAGCAGCTTAGGGGGCATCACTGATGAAAAACTGTTTTTT.

This chain uses TRBV11-2 with TRBJ2-5, with 9 bases fitting TRBD1. The CDR3 has 17 residues. V shed 0 bases and J 3 bases; nucleotides not matched to a gene: 8. The V gene's germline CDR1 is SGHAT and CDR2 FQNNGV. The CDR3 loop reads CASSLDPGTGLKETQYF. The CDR3, as DNA: TGTGCCAGCAGCTTAGATCCCGGGACAGGGCTGAAAGAGACCCAGTACTTC.

This sequence joins TRBV5-6 and TRBJ1-4; D is undetermined. CDR1 and CDR2 from the germline V gene are SGHDT and YYEEEE. The V gene lost 4 bases and the J gene lost 8 bases, with 9 bases spanning the gap. CDR3 length: 12 residues. The CDR3 DNA is TGTGCCAGCAGCCTAAAAAGAGAAAAACTGTTTTTT. Its translation is CASSLKREKLFF.

The rearrangement links TRBV5-4 to TRBJ1-1; the match to TRBD1 covers 8 bases. V lost 4 bases to trimming and J lost 10 bases; unmatched junction nucleotides: 12. Germline V lookup: CDR1 SGHNT, CDR2 YYREEE (reference sequence). The CDR3 sequence is 14 residues long. This CDR3 is CASSLERTGMGAFF. In nucleotides, the CDR3 is TGTGCCAGCAGCCTAGAGAGGACAGGGATGGGAGCTTTCTTT.

The V and J genes are TRBV6-2 or TRBV6-3 and TRBJ1-5, with TRBD1 matching 9 bases. CDR1 and CDR2 (germline): MNHEY, SVGEGT. Trimming cost V 5 bases and J 4 bases; bases outside gene matches: 9. The CDR3 extends over 16 amino acids. The chain's CDR3 is CASSHRGQGGNQPQHF. CDR3 bases: TGTGCCAGCAGTCACCGGGGACAGGGAGGGAATCAGCCCCAGCATTTT.

This clone was detected only a few times. The rearrangement uses TRBV18 and TRBJ2-7; perhaps TRBD1 as D (6 bases). The V gene lost 3 bases and the J gene lost 3 bases, with 12 bases spanning the gap. The CDR3 loop spans 14 amino acids. Germline assignment: CDR1 KGHSH and CDR2 LQKENI. The CDR3 is CASSPTGQIYEQYF. DNA for the CDR3: TGTGCCAGCTCACCCACAGGGCAGATCTACGAGCAGTACTTC.

The chain has TRBV6-4 and TRBJ1-2; 7 bases match TRBD1. Trimming took 2 bases from V and 4 from J; bases not matched to a gene: 25. The CDR3 has 21 amino acids. Per germline, CDR1 MRHNA and CDR2 SNTAGT. As DNA, the CDR3 is TGTGCCAGCAGTGACAGGGGGCGAGCGACCCTCTTACCAAAAGGGGCCTATGGCTACACCTTC. Encoded protein: CASSDRGRATLLPKGAYGYTF.

J is TRBJ1-5 and V is TRBV24-1; a possible D gene is TRBD1 (6 bases). Between the trimmed V and J ends, which lost 3 bases and 5 bases, there was a span of 13 bases. Per germline, CDR1 KGHDR and CDR2 SFDVKD. This CDR3 has 15 amino acids. Written as DNA, the CDR3 is TGTGCCACCAGTGATCCCGGGACACCTGATCAGCCCCAGCATTTT. This gives the protein CATSDPGTPDQPQHF.